The T cell receptor beta chain described here comes from a study of T cells after yellow fever vaccination (dated by TCRdb to between 2017 and 2020). Regarding the research as a whole: Libraries from fractions with low cell numbers were prepared with the SMART-Seq v4 Ultra Low Input RNA kit. To follow T-cell clones before and after both primary and booster YFV17D yellow fever vaccination, bulk TCR alpha and beta repertoires underwent longitudinal sequencing. Blood was collected at multiple timepoints before and after primary and secondary immunization, and bulk PBMC replicates and cell subsets were isolated. The cohort comprised two healthy male donors, one aged 18 to 29 and one aged 30 to 40 years. Here is what the overall study found, with its caveats: Because the study included only a couple of donors, the extent to which the findings can be generalized is limited. A small share of clonotypes occurred in both CD4 and CD8 compartments, likely arising from convergent recombination. FACS-sorted repertoires could contain abundant contaminating clonotypes from the bulk population, so computational filtering was required. The secondary T-cell response was found to be weaker but faster than the primary response, with a peak reached on day 5 rather than on day 15. Most clones expanded after primary vaccination (approximately 96% of CD4 and roughly 91% of CD8) were re-detected after the booster, suggesting that broad memory maintenance occurred.

This clonotype has only a few counts. Its antigen specificity is not known. The sample holds no much larger clone one base away, and base qualities are not on file. V is shortened by 4 bases, J by 7 bases, and the region joining them spans 17 bases. CDR1 and CDR2 (LNHDA, SQIVND) derive from the germline V gene (reference sequence). Including cysteine and phenylalanine, the CDR3 has 14 amino acids. The read is trimmed to its CDR3 DNA, 42 bases read in frame from base 1. Reads for this sample came from an Illumina NovaSeq 6000. Synthesis of TCR cDNA relied on 5'RACE template switching, a step that introduced a universal primer site along with unique molecular identifiers. cDNA synthesis was primed from both the TCR alpha and TCR beta constant segments. Libraries were amplified in two PCR steps, with sample barcodes and sequencing adapters added in the second step. Libraries were sequenced on Illumina HiSeq 2500 (2x100 bp) or NovaSeq (2x150 bp). The authors processed their data as follows. Reads were demultiplexed and collapsed into UMI consensus sequences with MIGEC, and V(D)J alignment was performed with MiXCR. Vaccine-responding clonotypes were identified with edgeR using replicate PBMC samples, with FDR below 0.01 and a log2 fold change above 5 up to day 15 being required. CD4 or CD8 identity was assigned to each bulk clonotype according to whether the clonotype was present at higher abundance in the sequenced CD4 repertoire or the sequenced CD8 repertoire. In-frame beta chains were kept once TCRdb had trimmed the public reads at Q25 with fastp and called clones with MiXCR. Entries are consolidated by CDR3 protein sequence, retaining the most common genes and DNA. TCRdb's processing, not the study's, gives the V and J calls here. This sample lists 280,000 or so distinct CDR3 sequences; 8.5% to 10% were detected once. Jointly, the top ten make up 3% to 3.5% of the sample.

According to the study, the label for this sample's treatment or condition signals: live attenuated yellow fever vaccine strain. PBMCs were isolated from peripheral blood using a standard Ficoll-Paque protocol. Dynabeads CD4 and CD8 positive selection kits were used to isolate the CD4 and CD8 T-cell fractions. TriZol was used to extract RNA from bulk PBMCs, CD4 and CD8 fractions, and dextramer-positive and dextramer-negative fractions. The chain is encoded by TRBV19 joined to TRBJ2-7, with a tentative D gene TRBD2 over 6 matching bases. The sample here was CD4+ T cells sorted from PBMCs, taken 5 days after the yellow fever booster vaccination. The receptor's source is a man younger than 30 who received the YFV17D yellow fever vaccine. In nucleotide form, the sequence is TGTGCCAGTAGTAGGGACTCACGACGCGGGGAGCAGTACTTC. The resulting protein is CASSRDSRRGEQYF.